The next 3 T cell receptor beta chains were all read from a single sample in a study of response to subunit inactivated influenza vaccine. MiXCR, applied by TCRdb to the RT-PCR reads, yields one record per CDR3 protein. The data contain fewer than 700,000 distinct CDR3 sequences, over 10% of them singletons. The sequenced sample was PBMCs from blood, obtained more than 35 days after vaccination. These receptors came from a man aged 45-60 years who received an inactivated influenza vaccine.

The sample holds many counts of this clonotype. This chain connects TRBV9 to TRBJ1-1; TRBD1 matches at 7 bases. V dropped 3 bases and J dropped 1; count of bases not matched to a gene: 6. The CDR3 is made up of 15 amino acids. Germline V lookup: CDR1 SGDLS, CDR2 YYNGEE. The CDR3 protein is CASSAGQAGNTEAFF. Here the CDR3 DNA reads TGTGCCAGCAGCGCCGGACAGGCGGGGAACACTGAAGCTTTCTTT.

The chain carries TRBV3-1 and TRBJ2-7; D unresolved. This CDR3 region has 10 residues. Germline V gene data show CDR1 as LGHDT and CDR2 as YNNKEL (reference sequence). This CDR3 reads CSYPAYEQYF. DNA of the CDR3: TGTTCCTACCCAGCCTACGAGCAGTACTTC.

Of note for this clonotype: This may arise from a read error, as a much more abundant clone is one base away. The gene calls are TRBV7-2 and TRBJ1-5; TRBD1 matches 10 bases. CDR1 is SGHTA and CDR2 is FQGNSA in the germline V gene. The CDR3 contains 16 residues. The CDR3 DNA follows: TGTGCCAGCAGCTTAGTGGGACAGGGGTTCGCACAGCCCCAGCCTTTT. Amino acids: CASSLVGQGFAQPQPF. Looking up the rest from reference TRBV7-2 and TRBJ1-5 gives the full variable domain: GAGVSQSPSNKVTEKGKDVELRCDPISGHTALYWYRQSLGQGLEFLIYFQGNSAPDKSGLPSDRFSAERTGGSVSTLTIQRTQQEDSAVYLCASSLVGQGFAQPQPFGDGTRLSIL.